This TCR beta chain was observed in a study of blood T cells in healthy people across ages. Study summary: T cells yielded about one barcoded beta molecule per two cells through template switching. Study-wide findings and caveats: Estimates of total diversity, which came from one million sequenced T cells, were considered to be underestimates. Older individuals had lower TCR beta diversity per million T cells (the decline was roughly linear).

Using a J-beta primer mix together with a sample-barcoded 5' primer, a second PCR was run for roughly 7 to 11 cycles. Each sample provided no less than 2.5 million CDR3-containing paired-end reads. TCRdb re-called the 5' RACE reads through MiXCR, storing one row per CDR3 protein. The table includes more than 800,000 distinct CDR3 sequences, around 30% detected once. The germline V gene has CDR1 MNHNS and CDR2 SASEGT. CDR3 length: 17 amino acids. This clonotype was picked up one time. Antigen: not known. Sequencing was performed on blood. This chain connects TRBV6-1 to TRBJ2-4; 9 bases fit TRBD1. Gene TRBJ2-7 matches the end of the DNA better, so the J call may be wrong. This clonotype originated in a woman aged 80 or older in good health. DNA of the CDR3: TGTGCCAGCAAAAAATTTACGGCCGGGACAGGGTTATACGAGCAGTACTTC. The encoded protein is CASKKFTAGTGLYEQYF.